This T cell receptor beta chain was identified in a study of human T cells and chemical hapten exposure. TCRdb analysed the RACE reads with MiXCR anew, one entry per CDR3 protein. The sample has about 98,000 distinct CDR3 sequences; about 10% are singletons. Documented time point: pre-sensitization, week 0. Treatment meaning: therapeutic diphenylcyclopropenone sensitization with weekly scalp DPC. Germline V lookup: CDR1 LGHNA, CDR2 YNFKEQ. Trimming took 1 base from V and 9 from J; bases not matched to a gene: 8. The CDR3 is 16 amino acids. The sequence was collected from a woman in her fifties or sixties with alopecia areata. Some clones in this sample may be carry-over from other donors' samples. Sequences were derived from whole blood, sampled in connection with sensitization to the hapten diphenylcyclopropenone (DPC). The chain combines TRBV4-2 with TRBJ2-5; the match to TRBD2 covers 13 bases. The CDR3 is CASSQALAGGPRPQYF. In DNA, the CDR3 is TGTGCCAGCAGCCAAGCACTAGCGGGGGGGCCACGGCCCCAGTACTTC.